A single sample is the source of the 28 T cell receptor beta chains below, sequenced in a study of T cells after posttransplantation cyclophosphamide. TCRdb keeps only in-frame clones here, not all; method: immunoSEQ multiplex PCR. Singletons are absent from the sample, which has around 5,700 clones. A marrow graft followed busulfan-fludarabine conditioning, with cyclophosphamide on days +3 and +4. The source material was PBMCs, sampled 350 to 400 days after allogeneic stem cell transplant with posttransplant cyclophosphamide. The receptors were sampled from a male patient aged 55 to 70 who received an allogeneic stem cell transplant from a related donor, was CMV-positive, and had acute GVHD only. Some T cells may be supplied by the graft donor.

This chain links TRBV27 with TRBJ1-6; D is possibly TRBD1 (5 bases). CDR1 and CDR2 (germline): MNHEY, SMNVEV (reference sequence). V was cut by 3 bases and J by 9 bases, with 12 bases left in between. This CDR3 comprises 14 residues. In DNA, the CDR3 is TGTGCCAGCAGTTTGGAGTCCAGGGCTTCACCCCTCCACTTT. Its translation: CASSLESRASPLHF.

This clone showed up many times. The gene calls are TRBV11-2 and TRBJ2-1, with 12 bases that match TRBD2. Germline CDR1 reads SGHAT; CDR2 reads FQNNGV. V dropped 4 bases and J dropped 8; count of bases not matched to a gene: 6. The CDR3 length is 15 residues. CDR3 region: CASSSGLAGSYEQFF. CDR3 coding DNA: TGTGCCAGCAGCTCTGGACTAGCGGGAAGCTATGAGCAGTTCTTC.

This clone was counted at least ten times. This sequence joins TRBV14 and TRBJ1-4, with TRBD1 as a possible D gene (5 bases). The CDR3 contains 14 residues. CDR1 is SGHDN and CDR2 is FVKESK in the germline V gene. V was shortened by 6 bases and J by 7 bases, with 15 bases between the two germline ends. The CDR3 here is CASRPGGLGEKLFF. The CDR3 nucleotides read TGTGCCAGCAGGCCCGGGGGTCTGGGTGAAAAACTGTTTTTT.

This clone showed up many times. J is TRBJ1-2 and V is TRBV25-1, with 7 positions matching TRBD1. CDR3 length: 13 amino acids. With V trimmed by 6 bases and J by 4 bases, 5 bases remained unmatched. CDR1 is MGHDK, CDR2 SYGVNS, per germline. CDR3 region: CASSPQGVYGYTF. The CDR3 region has the DNA TGTGCCAGCAGCCCCCAGGGGGTCTATGGCTACACCTTC.

Ten or more counts support this clone. V usage is TRBV7-9 and J usage is TRBJ2-3; 7 bases are shared with TRBD1. After removal of 4 bases from V and 0 bases from J, the junction contained 1 base not matched to a gene. Germline CDR1 and CDR2: SEHNR and FQNEAQ (reference sequence). The CDR3 totals 14 residues. The CDR3 loop is CASSWTGSTDTQYF. The CDR3 DNA sequence: TGTGCCAGCAGCTGGACAGGTAGCACAGATACGCAGTATTTT.

The sample holds a few counts of this clone. The J gene is TRBJ2-5, the V gene TRBV9, with 7 bases aligning to TRBD2. The CDR3 sequence is 13 residues long. The germline V gene has CDR1 SGDLS and CDR2 YYNGEE. J lost 11 bases, V lost 0 bases, and 7 bases had no gene match. As DNA, the CDR3 is TGTGCCAGCAGCGTAGAGCGCTTGCGGGAGCAGTACTTC. Amino acids: CASSVERLREQYF.

This clone was picked up many times. The chain uses TRBV9 and TRBJ1-1, with 9 bases aligning to TRBD1. The CDR3 spans 14 residues. CDR1 is SGDLS, CDR2 YYNGEE, per germline. After removal of 4 bases from V and 8 bases from J, the junction contained 9 bases not matched to a gene. The chain's CDR3 is CASSKADRGWEAFF. The CDR3 nucleotides are TGTGCCAGCAGCAAGGCGGACAGGGGATGGGAAGCTTTCTTT.

This clone has ten or more counts. The CDR3 DNA sequence: TGTGCCAGCTTTACAACCGGACAAGGGTACACTGAAGCTTTCTTT. This encodes CASFTTGQGYTEAFF. This chain joins TRBV19 and TRBJ1-1, with D possibly matching TRBD1 (5 bases). The germline gives CDR1 LNHDA, CDR2 SQIVND (reference sequence). Deletions cut 9 bases from V and 3 bases from J, with 20 bases between. There are 15 residues in the CDR3.

Ten or more counts support this clone. V usage is TRBV10-3 and J usage is TRBJ2-1; 10 bases match TRBD2. The CDR3 runs to 15 residues. Looked up from germline, CDR1 is ENHRY and CDR2 is SYGVKD. The V gene end was trimmed by 6 bases and the J gene end by 6 bases; junction bases not matched to a gene: 8. The DNA of the CDR3 is TGTGCCATCAGGGGTCTAGCGGGAGAACCCAATGAGCAGTTCTTC. As protein: CAIRGLAGEPNEQFF.

This clone appeared many times. This chain uses TRBV19 with TRBJ1-2; the D gene is possibly TRBD1 (5 bases). CDR3 size: 21 residues. CDR1 is LNHDA, CDR2 SQIVND, per germline (reference sequence). The V end lost 3 bases, the J end lost 3 bases, and 32 bases lay between the germline ends. CDR3 sequence: CASSIAWAGTTIPPPYYGYTF. The CDR3 DNA reads as TGTGCCAGTAGTATCGCCTGGGCTGGGACTACGATTCCCCCCCCCTACTATGGCTACACCTTC.

In its sample, this clone was seen many times. V is TRBV2 and J is TRBJ2-1; 15 positions agree with TRBD2. In germline, CDR1 is SNHLY, CDR2 FYNNEI. The CDR3 consists of 15 residues. Trimming removed 7 bases from V and 6 bases from J; junction bases left unmatched: 4. CDR3 sequence (DNA): TGTGCCAGCATGTCGGGACTAGCGGGAGGCAATGAGCAGTTCTTC. It codes for CASMSGLAGGNEQFF.

In its sample, this clone was seen many times. The chain is built from TRBV28 and TRBJ1-5; tentative D call: TRBD1 (5 bases). Germline values: CDR1 MDHEN, CDR2 SYDVKM. This CDR3 region has 15 residues. The germline V and J ends were trimmed by 2 bases and 0 bases, with 8 bases remaining between them. The CDR3 DNA follows: TGTGCCAGCAGTTTACCAGGGTATAGCAATCAGCCCCAGCATTTT. The encoded protein is CASSLPGYSNQPQHF. The full variable domain, its missing parts supplied by reference TRBV28 and TRBJ1-5, is DVKVTQSSRYLVKRTGEKVFLECVQDMDHENMFWYRQDPGLGLRLIYFSYDVKMKEKGDIPEGYSVSREKKERFSLILESASTNQTSMYLCASSLPGYSNQPQHFGDGTRLSIL.

This clone was recorded at least ten times. The rearrangement joins TRBV18 to TRBJ2-7; no clear D. V was pared by 2 bases and J by 3 bases, with 8 bases between. The germline CDR1 and CDR2 sequences are KGHSH and LQKENI. The CDR3 extends over 13 amino acids. The CDR3 loop reads CASSPVELYEQYF. CDR3 bases: TGTGCCAGCTCACCAGTCGAGCTCTACGAGCAGTACTTC.

This clone was found many times. The CDR3 protein is CASSFPAWGGDTEAFF. The CDR3 DNA sequence: TGTGCCAGCAGTTTTCCCGCGTGGGGGGGGGACACTGAAGCTTTCTTT. The rearrangement uses TRBV28 and TRBJ1-1; a weak D match, TRBD1 (5 bases). V lost 3 bases and J 3 bases, leaving 17 bases between the germline ends. Germline-derived CDR1 and CDR2 are MDHEN and SYDVKM. The length of the CDR3 is 16 residues.

In this sample, this clone turned up many times. The chain has TRBV7-9 and TRBJ2-3, with 8 bases fitting TRBD1. This CDR3 contains 16 residues. The V gene end was trimmed by 0 bases and the J gene end by 0 bases; junction bases not matched to a gene: 2. CDR1 is SEHNR, CDR2 FQNEAQ, per germline (reference sequence). DNA for the CDR3: TGTGCCAGCAGCTTAGCGGGGACAGGTAGCACAGATACGCAGTATTTT. It specifies CASSLAGTGSTDTQYF.

This clone has ten or more counts. This chain connects TRBV5-6 to TRBJ2-3; D is unclear. This CDR3 comprises 14 residues. Trimming pared 4 bases from V and 0 bases from J, leaving 9 bases between. The germline CDR1 and CDR2 sequences are SGHDT and YYEEEE. The CDR3 spells CASSPGRSTDTQYF. The CDR3 DNA reads as TGTGCCAGCAGCCCAGGCCGGAGCACAGATACGCAGTATTTT.

This clone was counted at least ten times. CDR3 sequence reads: CASSSRDAAYEQYF. The CDR3 coding sequence is TGCGCCAGCAGCTCCCGCGACGCGGCCTACGAGCAGTACTTC. The rearrangement uses TRBV5-1 and TRBJ2-7, with D uncertain. The V gene lost 3 bases and the J gene lost 2 bases, with 12 bases spanning the gap. Looked up from germline, CDR1 is SGHRS and CDR2 is YFSETQ. The CDR3 consists of 14 residues. Drawing the rest from reference TRBV5-1 and TRBJ2-7, the complete variable domain is KAGVTQTPRYLIKTRGQQVTLSCSPISGHRSVSWYQQTPGQGLQFLFEYFSETQRNKGNFPGRFSGRQFSNSRSEMNVSTLELGDSALYLCASSSRDAAYEQYFGPGTRLTVT.

This clone was seen many times. CDR3 sequence (DNA): TGTGCCAGCAACAAAGGGACTTCTTTTGTGGATGAGCAGTTCTTC. Its protein product is CASNKGTSFVDEQFF. The V gene is TRBV2, the J gene TRBJ2-1, with D perhaps matching TRBD2 (6 bases). V lost 7 bases to trimming and J lost 8 bases, with 21 bases between them. The germline V gene encodes CDR1 SNHLY and CDR2 FYNNEI. The CDR3 consists of 15 residues.

This clone was picked up many times. The genes are TRBV19 and TRBJ2-2, with 7 bases that match TRBD1. V shed 4 bases, J shed 6 bases, and the junction held 14 bases outside the gene matches. CDR3 length: 17 amino acids. Germline V CDR1 and CDR2: LNHDA, SQIVND (reference sequence). The CDR3 DNA reads as TGTGCCAGTAGTACTAGGCCACCCGGGACAGCGGCCGGGGAGCTGTTTTTT. Encoded protein: CASSTRPPGTAAGELFF.

This clone was observed many times. The rearrangement uses TRBV5-1 and TRBJ2-1; 12 bases fit TRBD2. This CDR3 is built from 14 residues. The V gene end was trimmed by 5 bases and the J gene end by 8 bases; junction bases not matched to a gene: 5. Germline V gene sequence: CDR1 SGHRS, CDR2 YFSETQ. CDR3 bases: TGCGCCAGCAGGGAGACTAGCGGGAGCGATGAGCAGTTCTTC. This sequence encodes CASRETSGSDEQFF.

This clone was recorded many times. This rearrangement joins TRBV29-1 to TRBJ1-1; D is perhaps TRBD1 (6 bases). The CDR3 covers 13 residues. The germline CDR1 and CDR2 sequences are SQVTM and ANQGSEA. V gave up 0 bases and J gave up 1 base, with 6 bases separating them. CDR3 sequence: CSVEEGGNTEAFF. CDR3 bases: TGCAGCGTTGAAGAAGGGGGGAACACTGAAGCTTTCTTT. Filled out from reference TRBV29-1 and TRBJ1-1, the complete variable domain reads SAVISQKPSRDICQRGTSLTIQCQVDSQVTMMFWYRQQPGQSLTLIATANQGSEATYESGFVIDKFPISRPNLTFSTLTVSNMSPEDSSIYLCSVEEGGNTEAFFGQGTRLTVV.

This clone was detected ten times or more. The V and J genes are TRBV28 and TRBJ2-7, with TRBD1 as a possible D gene (5 bases). Germline V gives CDR1 MDHEN, CDR2 SYDVKM. This CDR3 contains 13 residues. Trimming stripped 2 bases from V and 6 bases from J, with 11 bases between. CDR3 in amino acids: CASSLMGRSEQYF. As DNA, the CDR3 is TGTGCCAGCAGTTTAATGGGGCGGAGCGAGCAGTACTTC.

This clone was counted ten times or more. The chain has TRBV28 and TRBJ1-5; TRBD1 might be the D (6 bases). This CDR3 contains 15 residues. The germline V gene encodes CDR1 MDHEN and CDR2 SYDVKM. V lost 6 bases, J lost 4 bases, and 16 bases lay in between. Written as DNA, the CDR3 is TGTGCCAGCAGGGCGGGGGGGGCGACTAATCAGCCCCAGCATTTT. This codes for CASRAGGATNQPQHF.

This clone was observed at least ten times. The chain is built from TRBV27 and TRBJ1-1, with 7 bases lining up with TRBD1. Germline CDR1 and CDR2: MNHEY and SMNVEV (reference sequence). The J segment lost 2 bases and the V segment lost 6 bases, leaving 3 bases of the junction unmatched. The CDR3 totals 13 residues. CDR3 amino acids: CASRNRGNTEAFF. The CDR3 nucleotides are TGTGCCAGCAGGAACAGGGGTAACACTGAAGCTTTCTTT.

This clone came up many times. This chain links TRBV28 with TRBJ2-3, with 11 bases fitting TRBD2. The CDR3 runs 12 residues. With 7 bases clipped from V and 14 bases from J, the junction kept 8 bases outside the gene matches. CDR1 is MDHEN, CDR2 SYDVKM, per germline. The DNA of the CDR3 is TGTGCCAGCACCCTTACTAGCGGGGGTGTGTATTTT. Protein product: CASTLTSGGVYF.

Ten or more counts support this clone. This chain uses TRBV15 with TRBJ2-5, with D possibly matching TRBD1 (7 bases). The germline V and J ends were trimmed by 3 bases and 2 bases, with 13 bases remaining between them. The CDR3 contains 15 residues. Per germline, CDR1 LNHNV and CDR2 YYDKDF (reference sequence). CDR3: CATSRAGTAQETQYF. DNA for the CDR3: TGTGCCACCAGCAGGGCGGGGACAGCACAAGAGACCCAGTACTTC.

This clone was seen repeatedly, ten times or more. This rearrangement joins TRBV7-2 to TRBJ2-2; 15 bases line up with TRBD2. Looked up from germline, CDR1 is SGHTA and CDR2 is FQGNSA. J lost 7 bases, V lost 6 bases, and 9 bases had no gene match. The CDR3 runs to 17 residues. The CDR3 DNA reads as TGTGCCAGCAGGCGCGGACTAGCGGGGGGGCCGGGCGGGGAGCTGTTTTTT. Protein product: CASRRGLAGGPGGELFF.

The table lists this clone with many counts. This chain uses TRBV27 with TRBJ2-6, with 7 positions matching TRBD1. CDR3 size: 16 residues. With V trimmed by 4 bases and J by 4 bases, 7 bases remained unmatched. From germline, CDR1 is MNHEY and CDR2 SMNVEV (reference sequence). The CDR3 region is CASSSATGPGANVLTF. CDR3 bases: TGTGCCAGCAGTTCCGCGACAGGGCCCGGGGCCAACGTCCTGACTTTC.